These 26 T cell receptor beta chains were all obtained from the same sample, sequenced in a study of response to subunit inactivated influenza vaccine. TCRdb itself ran the RT-PCR reads through MiXCR, one entry per CDR3 protein. This repertoire shows a few hundred thousand distinct CDR3 sequences, more than 7% found once; its top ten account for less than 15%. Here the sequenced sample was PBMCs from blood, taken 23 to 25 months after vaccination. The receptors originated from a man between 50 and 70 years old who received an inactivated influenza vaccine.

The rearrangement links TRBV3-1 to TRBJ2-2; no firm D call. The CDR3 has 14 amino acids. CDR1 and CDR2 (germline): LGHDT, YNNKEL (reference sequence). The V end was cut by 1 base, the J end by 7 bases, with 10 bases between. The CDR3 DNA reads TGTGCCAGCAGCCAAGCTCATTCAGGCGGGGAGCTGTTTTTT. Its translation is CASSQAHSGGELFF.

Ten or more counts support this clonotype. The chain recombines TRBV4-1 with TRBJ2-1; D is unresolved. There are 13 residues in the CDR3. The germline V gene encodes CDR1 MGHRA and CDR2 YSYEKL. V was clipped by 4 bases and J by 6 bases, with 10 bases between them. CDR3 loop: CASSRTRINEQFF. In nucleotides, the CDR3 is TGCGCCAGCAGCCGTACGAGAATCAATGAGCAGTTCTTC.

The chain employs TRBV6-2 or TRBV6-3 and TRBJ1-5, with D maybe TRBD1 (5 bases). The CDR3 runs to 16 residues. Trimming took off 0 bases at V and 6 bases at J, with 15 bases between the two ends. In germline, CDR1 is MNHEY, CDR2 SVGEGT. This CDR3 reads CASSYSRGLLFQPQHF. CDR3 coding DNA: TGTGCCAGCAGTTACTCCCGGGGACTGCTATTTCAGCCCCAGCATTTT.

This clonotype was counted at least ten times. The V gene is TRBV25-1, the J gene TRBJ2-7; TRBD1 matches 8 bases. CDR1 and CDR2 from the germline V gene are MGHDK and SYGVNS. J was trimmed by 0 bases and V by 8 bases; bases with no gene match: 3. The length of the CDR3 is 13 residues. The CDR3 loop reads CASRGQASYEQYF. The CDR3 region has the DNA TGTGCCAGCCGGGGACAGGCCTCCTACGAGCAGTACTTC.

This clonotype turned up a few times. The V call is TRBV4-3, the J call TRBJ2-7; D possibly corresponds to TRBD2 (6 bases). With 0 bases removed from V and 0 bases from J, the gap between germline ends came to 12 bases. The CDR3 runs 16 residues. CDR1 LGHNA and CDR2 YSLEER come from the germline V gene. The chain's CDR3 is CASSQDPAGSSYEQYF. For the CDR3, the DNA is TGCGCCAGCAGCCAAGATCCCGCCGGGAGCTCCTACGAGCAGTACTTC.

There are a few counts of this clonotype. The chain links TRBV5-6 to TRBJ2-1; possible D gene TRBD2, 6 bases. The CDR3 is made up of 18 amino acids. Trimming pared 0 bases from V and 0 bases from J, leaving 16 bases between. CDR1 is SGHDT, CDR2 YYEEEE, per germline. The CDR3 region has the DNA TGTGCCAGCAGCTTGGCGTTCCGCCGGGGGAGCTCCTACAATGAGCAGTTCTTC. It translates to CASSLAFRRGSSYNEQFF.

This clonotype came up many times. This rearrangement joins TRBV6-1 to TRBJ2-1, with 8 bases fitting TRBD2. V lost 1 base and J lost 12; bases outside the gene matches: 11. The length of the CDR3 is 15 residues. Germline V gene sequence: CDR1 MNHNS, CDR2 SASEGT. The CDR3 sequence: CASSEGAGDVRRQFF. The CDR3 nucleotides are TGTGCCAGCAGTGAAGGAGCGGGGGACGTTCGAAGGCAGTTCTTC.

This clonotype has more than one count but fewer than ten. The gene calls are TRBV4-1 and TRBJ2-3; 7 bases map to TRBD1. Germline V CDR1 and CDR2: MGHRA, YSYEKL. This CDR3 is built from 16 residues. V trimming: 4 bases; J trimming: 4 bases; junction bases outside the gene matches: 11. CDR3: CASSRETGLYADTQYF. The CDR3 coding sequence is TGCGCCAGCAGCCGGGAGACAGGGCTCTACGCAGATACGCAGTATTTT.

This clonotype has just a few counts. The V call is TRBV6-1, the J call TRBJ2-1; D is perhaps TRBD2 (5 bases). Per germline, CDR1 MNHNS and CDR2 SASEGT. The V and J ends lost 7 bases and 10 bases respectively, with 17 bases between them. The CDR3 is 13 amino acids. CDR3 loop: CASTPGWAREQFF. CDR3 nucleotide sequence: TGTGCCAGCACCCCGGGGTGGGCCAGGGAGCAGTTCTTC.

The rearrangement joins TRBV24-1 to TRBJ2-7, with D possibly TRBD1 on 6 matching bases. Between the trimmed V and J ends, which lost 7 bases and 0 bases, there was a span of 12 bases. The V gene's germline CDR1 is KGHDR and CDR2 SFDVKD. The CDR3 totals 14 residues. This CDR3 is CATSSTGTSYEQYF. The CDR3 DNA reads TGTGCCACCAGCTCAACAGGGACCTCCTACGAGCAGTACTTC.

The J gene is TRBJ2-1, the V gene TRBV7-9; 9 bases match TRBD2. The CDR3 spans 12 residues. After removal of 5 bases from V and 13 bases from J, the junction contained 6 bases not matched to a gene. Germline V gene data show CDR1 as SEHNR and CDR2 as FQNEAQ (reference sequence). In DNA, the CDR3 is TGTGCCAGCAGCACCAATAGCGGGAGTCAGTTCTTC. This codes for CASSTNSGSQFF.

The gene calls are TRBV5-4 and TRBJ2-1, with 7 nucleotides matching TRBD1. Germline CDR1 reads SGHNT; CDR2 reads YYREEE (reference sequence). This CDR3 has 15 residues. Losses at the gene ends were 4 bases for V and 4 bases for J; bases not matched to a gene: 8. For the CDR3, the DNA is TGTGCCAGCAGCCCGACAGGGTCCCAATACAATGAGCAGTTCTTC. This gives the protein CASSPTGSQYNEQFF.

This CDR3 reads CASSAAAPTETQYF. In DNA form, the CDR3 reads TGTGCCAGCAGTGCCGCGGCCCCGACGGAGACCCAGTACTTC. The rearrangement links TRBV12-3 or TRBV12-4 to TRBJ2-5; no clear D gene. The ends were cut back, 5 bases at V and 5 bases at J, with 15 bases in the middle. The CDR3 has 14 residues.

The sample holds many counts of this clonotype. The chain recombines TRBV12-3 or TRBV12-4 with TRBJ2-1; the D is unclear. This CDR3 has 12 amino acids. V gave up 6 bases and J gave up 6 bases, with 9 bases separating them. This chain's CDR3 is CASSLYGNEQFF. The DNA for the CDR3 is TGTGCCAGCAGCCTCTATGGCAATGAGCAGTTCTTC.

This clonotype has at least ten counts. This chain uses TRBV14 with TRBJ1-3; unclear D gene. This CDR3 region has 14 residues. Germline assignment: CDR1 SGHDN and CDR2 FVKESK. Trimming removed 2 bases from V and 4 bases from J, with 9 bases in between. This CDR3 reads CASSQPGRGNTIYF. CDR3 in DNA: TGTGCCAGCAGCCAACCGGGGAGAGGAAACACCATATATTTT.

Many counts were recorded for this clonotype. The J gene is TRBJ1-4, the V gene TRBV5-1; D remains unclear. V lost 1 base and J 3 bases, leaving 10 bases between the germline ends. The germline V gene has CDR1 SGHRS and CDR2 YFSETQ. The CDR3 runs to 15 residues. The DNA of the CDR3 is TGCGCCAGCAGCTTGAGCGGGAGTGCTAATGAAAAACTGTTTTTT. This gives the protein CASSLSGSANEKLFF.

This clonotype was seen ten or more times. V gene TRBV3-1 combines with J gene TRBJ1-2, with unresolved D. Germline V CDR1 and CDR2: LGHDT, YNNKEL (reference sequence). The CDR3 totals 17 residues. Trimming took 0 bases from V and 0 from J, leaving 14 bases between them. The CDR3 DNA sequence: TGTGCCAGCAGCCAAGACTTAGGGTGGACTACTAACTATGGCTACACCTTC. Protein: CASSQDLGWTTNYGYTF.

This chain uses TRBV29-1 with TRBJ2-5, with TRBD2 matching over 10 bases. There are 14 residues in the CDR3. From germline, CDR1 is SQVTM and CDR2 ANQGSEA. Trimming cost V 6 bases and J 2 bases; bases outside gene matches: 6. CDR3 coding DNA: TGCAGCGTGGCGGGACTAGCGATGCAAGAGACCCAGTACTTC. Translated, it gives CSVAGLAMQETQYF.

This clonotype has a handful of counts. The V gene is TRBV4-1, the J gene TRBJ2-4, with 9 bases that match TRBD1. The V gene end was trimmed by 0 bases and the J gene end by 0 bases; junction bases not matched to a gene: 15. This CDR3 comprises 21 residues. CDR1 MGHRA and CDR2 YSYEKL come from the germline V gene. The CDR3 here is CASSQDRGDRDVEIAKNIQYF. The CDR3 bases are TGCGCCAGCAGCCAAGATCGAGGGGACAGGGATGTAGAGATAGCCAAAAACATTCAGTACTTC.

This clonotype has more than one count but fewer than ten. V gene TRBV25-1 combines with J gene TRBJ2-5; the D is unclear. The V end was cut by 4 bases, the J end by 2 bases, with 8 bases between. The CDR3 has 13 residues. Germline CDR1 reads MGHDK; CDR2 reads SYGVNS. In DNA form, the CDR3 reads TGTGCCAGCAGTGTCCCAGCGCAAGAGACCCAGTACTTC. It is translated as CASSVPAQETQYF. Together with reference TRBV25-1 and TRBJ2-5, the CDR3 gives the full variable domain: EADIYQTPRYLVIGTGKKITLECSQTMGHDKMYWYQQDPGMELHLIHYSYGVNSTEKGDLSSESTVSRIRTEHFPLTLESARPSHTSQYLCASSVPAQETQYFGPGTRLLVL.

The chain combines TRBV6-1 with TRBJ1-1, with D perhaps TRBD1 (5 bases). This CDR3 is built from 15 residues. Per the germline V gene, CDR1 is MNHNS and CDR2 is SASEGT. The V end was cut by 7 bases, the J end by 3 bases, with 18 bases between. The CDR3 DNA follows: TGTGCCAGCACGACTACCGGAGGGGCGGACACTGAAGCTTTCTTT. It codes for CASTTTGGADTEAFF.

There are many counts of this clonotype. The chain carries TRBV7-2 and TRBJ2-7; TRBD1 matches 9 bases. Germline trimming cut 7 bases from V and 0 bases from J; bases unmatched to any gene: 4. The CDR3 length is 14 residues. From germline, CDR1 is SGHTA and CDR2 FQGNSA. CDR3 in DNA: TGTGCCAGCAACAGGGACAGGGCCTCCTACGAGCAGTACTTC. It encodes CASNRDRASYEQYF.

This clonotype occurred many times. The chain combines TRBV7-8 with TRBJ1-1; 11 bases align to TRBD1. CDR3 length: 14 amino acids. Germline V lookup: CDR1 SGHVS, CDR2 FQNEAQ. V trimming: 4 bases; J trimming: 4 bases; junction bases outside the gene matches: 2. The DNA for the CDR3 is TGTGCCAGCAGCTGGGGACAGGGGGGCACTGAAGCTTTCTTT. Amino acids: CASSWGQGGTEAFF.

The rearrangement uses TRBV5-1 and TRBJ2-3; TRBD2 might be the D (7 bases). The V gene's germline CDR1 is SGHRS and CDR2 YFSETQ. Trimming cost V 3 bases and J 6 bases, with 14 bases left between them. The CDR3 loop spans 14 amino acids. The CDR3 coding sequence is TGCGCCAGCAGCTCCAGGGGAGGGGGTGATACGCAGTATTTT. Translation: CASSSRGGGDTQYF.

This clonotype came up many times. This chain connects TRBV27 to TRBJ2-7; the D gene is possibly TRBD2 (6 bases). The V and J ends lost 2 bases and 3 bases respectively, with 11 bases between them. This CDR3 contains 14 residues. Germline-derived CDR1 and CDR2 are MNHEY and SMNVEV (reference sequence). This chain's CDR3 is CASSLIGGNYEQYF. The DNA of the CDR3 is TGTGCCAGCAGTTTAATCGGCGGGAACTACGAGCAGTACTTC.

In this sample, this clonotype turned up many times. J is TRBJ2-1 and V is TRBV24-1; 8 nucleotides align to TRBD2. The CDR3 loop spans 16 amino acids. Trimming took 3 bases from V and 0 from J; bases not matched to a gene: 3. Per germline, CDR1 KGHDR and CDR2 SFDVKD. CDR3 DNA sequence: TGTGCCACCAGTGATATAAGCGGGAGCTCCTACAATGAGCAGTTCTTC. Translating gives CATSDISGSSYNEQFF.